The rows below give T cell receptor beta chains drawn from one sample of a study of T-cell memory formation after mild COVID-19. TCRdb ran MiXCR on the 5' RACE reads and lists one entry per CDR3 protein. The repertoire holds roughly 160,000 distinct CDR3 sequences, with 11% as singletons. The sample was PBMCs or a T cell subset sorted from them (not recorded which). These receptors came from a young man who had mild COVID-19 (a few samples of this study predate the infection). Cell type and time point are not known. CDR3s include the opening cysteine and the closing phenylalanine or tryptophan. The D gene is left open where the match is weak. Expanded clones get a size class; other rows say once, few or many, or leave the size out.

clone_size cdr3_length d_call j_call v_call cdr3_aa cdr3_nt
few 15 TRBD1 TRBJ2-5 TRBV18 CASSPREGARETQYF TGTGCCAGCTCCCCTCGTGAGGGGGCCCGGGAGACCCAGTACTTC
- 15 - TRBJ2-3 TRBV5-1 CASNRGQPGTDTQYF TGCGCCAGCAACCGAGGACAGCCCGGGACAGATACGCAGTATTTT
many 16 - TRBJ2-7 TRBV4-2 CASSRLDSPSSYEQYF TGTGCCAGCAGCCGCCTGGACAGCCCTAGCTCCTACGAGCAGTACTTC
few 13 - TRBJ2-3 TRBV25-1 CASSDRWADTQYF TGTGCCAGCAGTGATAGGTGGGCAGATACGCAGTATTTT
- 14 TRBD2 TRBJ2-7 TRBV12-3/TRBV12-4 CASSSEAGLYEQYF TGTGCCAGCAGCAGCGAAGCGGGATTATACGAGCAGTACTTC
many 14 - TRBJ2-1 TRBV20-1 CSAPRSGAYNEQFF TGCAGTGCTCCCCGGTCGGGGGCCTACAATGAGCAGTTCTTC
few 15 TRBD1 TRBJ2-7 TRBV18 CASSPPGQGGGEQYF TGTGCCAGCTCACCACCGGGACAGGGAGGGGGCGAGCAGTACTTC
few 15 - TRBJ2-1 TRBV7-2 CASSLVGGTYNEQFF TGTGCCAGCAGCTTAGTAGGGGGTACCTACAATGAGCAGTTCTTC
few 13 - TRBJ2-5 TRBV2 CASNQDIQETQYF TGTGCCAGCAACCAGGACATCCAAGAGACCCAGTACTTC
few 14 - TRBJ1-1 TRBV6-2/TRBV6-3 CASTFDIRNTEAFF TGTGCCAGCACCTTCGACATTCGGAACACTGAAGCTTTCTTT
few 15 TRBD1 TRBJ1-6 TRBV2 CASSARGPYNSPLHF TGTGCCAGCAGTGCCAGGGGGCCGTATAATTCACCCCTCCACTTT
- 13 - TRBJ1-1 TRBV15 CATSRDMNTEAFF TGTGCCACCAGCAGAGACATGAACACTGAAGCTTTCTTT
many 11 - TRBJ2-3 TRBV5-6 CASSHENTQYF TGTGCCAGCAGCCACGAGAATACGCAGTATTTT
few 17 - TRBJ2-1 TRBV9 CASSAPDRGGGGNEQFF TGTGCCAGCAGCGCCCCCGATCGAGGTGGTGGTGGGAATGAGCAGTTCTTC
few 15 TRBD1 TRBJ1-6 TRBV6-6 CASSTKGQRNSPLHF TGTGCCAGCAGTACAAAGGGACAGCGAAATTCACCCCTCCACTTT
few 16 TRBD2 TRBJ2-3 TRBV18 CASSPRTAGDGDTQYF TGTGCCAGCTCACCCCGAACAGCGGGGGACGGAGATACGCAGTATTTT
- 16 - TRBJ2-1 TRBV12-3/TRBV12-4 CASSHLPGLTYNEQFF TGTGCCAGCAGCCACCTCCCAGGGTTAACCTACAATGAGCAGTTCTTC
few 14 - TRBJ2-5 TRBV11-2 CASSFRDSQETQYF TGTGCCAGCAGCTTTCGAGACTCCCAAGAGACCCAGTACTTC
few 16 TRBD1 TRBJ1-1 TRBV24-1 CATSDAGTGGGTEAFF TGTGCCACCAGTGATGCCGGGACAGGGGGGGGCACTGAAGCTTTCTTT
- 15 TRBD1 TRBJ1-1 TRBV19 CASSIDQPGGTEAFF TGTGCCAGTAGTATAGATCAACCAGGGGGCACTGAAGCTTTCTTT
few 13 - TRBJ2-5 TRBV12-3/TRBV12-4 CASRIQGGETQYF TGTGCCAGCAGGATACAGGGTGGGGAGACCCAGTACTTC
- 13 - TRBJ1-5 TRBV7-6 CASSPDIDQPQHF TGTGCCAGCAGCCCCGATATTGATCAGCCCCAGCATTTT
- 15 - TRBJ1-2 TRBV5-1 CASSSGGPDNYGYTF TGCGCCAGCAGCTCAGGAGGACCTGATAACTATGGCTACACCTTC
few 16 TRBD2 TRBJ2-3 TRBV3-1 CASSLRTSGSTDTQYF TGTGCCAGCAGCCTTAGGACTAGCGGGAGCACAGATACGCAGTATTTT
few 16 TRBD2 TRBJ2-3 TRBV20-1 CSARRTGLRVTDTQYF TGCAGTGCTAGAAGAACGGGACTACGTGTGACAGATACGCAGTATTTT
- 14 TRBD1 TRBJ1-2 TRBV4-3 CASSQVITGDGYTF TGCGCCAGCAGCCAAGTAATAACAGGGGATGGCTACACCTTC
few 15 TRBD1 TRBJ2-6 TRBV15 CATSRDRAGANVLTF TGTGCCACCAGCAGGGACAGGGCTGGGGCCAACGTCCTGACTTTC
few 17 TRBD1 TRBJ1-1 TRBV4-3 CASRSIGQGARGTEAFF TGCGCCAGCAGGAGTATAGGACAGGGGGCGCGTGGCACTGAAGCTTTCTTT